The 11 T cell receptor beta chains in this list originate from one sample, sequenced in a study of tumor and adjacent non-tumor tissue in lung cancer. This sample's RNA came from whole unsorted tissue. The library came from three nested PCR rounds adapted from ARM-PCR protocols. TCRdb reprocessed the multiplex PCR reads via MiXCR and lists one record per CDR3 protein. The sample holds 60,000 to 85,000 distinct CDR3 sequences, more than 60% seen once. Specimen: lung tumor tissue. These TCRs come from a woman aged 45-65 years with non-small cell lung cancer.

The rearrangement joins TRBV6-5 to TRBJ2-1, with D unresolved. Trimming removed 10 bases at V and 7 bases at J, with 17 bases between. CDR3 length: 13 residues. Germline CDR1 MNHEY, CDR2 SVGAGI. Here the CDR3 DNA reads TGTGCCAACAGCCCCACCCTGGGGAATGAGCAGTTCTTC. Its translation is CANSPTLGNEQFF.

About this clonotype: One end of the junction fails to match germline, which may point to a read error. This chain joins TRBV4-1 and TRBJ1-2; the match to TRBD1 covers 7 bases. This CDR3 is built from 16 residues. Germline CDR1 is MGHRA and CDR2 is YSYEKL. Written as DNA, the CDR3 is TGCGCCAGCAGCCCCAAACAGACAGGGTACTGGCATGGTTACACCTTC. The encoded protein is CASSPKQTGYWHGYTF.

A word on this clonotype: Given a much more abundant clone one base away, this may be a read error. The chain employs TRBV20-1 and TRBJ2-7; no clear D gene. The CDR3 runs 14 residues. V dropped 7 bases and J dropped 0 bases, with 16 bases sitting between them. Germline V lookup: CDR1 DFQATT, CDR2 SNEGSKA (reference sequence). The CDR3 sequence is CSVGDFINSYEQYF. For the CDR3, the DNA is TGCAGTGTCGGTGACTTTATAAACTCCTACGAGCAGTACTTC.

Comment on this clonotype: One end of the junction fails to match germline, which may point to a read error. This rearrangement joins TRBV4-2 to TRBJ2-7, with D perhaps TRBD2 (6 bases). Germline loops: CDR1 LGHNA, CDR2 YNFKEQ. This CDR3 comprises 16 residues. CDR3 coding DNA: TGTGTCAGCAGCCAAGATGAGACTAGTGGATCCTACGAGCAGTACTTC. Translation gives CVSSQDETSGSYEQYF.

This clonotype was seen at least ten times. V usage is TRBV29-1 and J usage is TRBJ2-7, with D possibly called TRBD1 or TRBD2 (6 bases each). Germline lookup yields CDR1 SQVTM and CDR2 ANQGSEA. The CDR3 has 14 residues. V lost 7 bases and J 6 bases, leaving 22 bases between the germline ends. In nucleotides, the CDR3 is TGCAGCGCCCTCCGGGGGCAGGACTCCGGCGAGCAGTACTTC. Protein sequence: CSALRGQDSGEQYF.

A word on this clonotype: The CDR3 end shows no conserved phenylalanine or tryptophan, and so a read error is likely. The chain combines TRBV29-1 with TRBJ2-2; possible D gene TRBD2, 6 bases. The CDR3 is 14 amino acids. Germline values: CDR1 SQVTM, CDR2 ANQGSEA. The DNA for the CDR3 is TGCAGCGTTGAAGGACCGTCCAGAACGGGGGAACTGTTTTAT. Amino acids: CSVEGPSRTGELFY.

The rearrangement joins TRBV28 to TRBJ2-5; TRBD1 matches at 9 bases. The CDR3 totals 16 residues. In germline, CDR1 is MDHEN, CDR2 SYDVKM. The V gene end was trimmed by 10 bases and the J gene end by 5 bases; junction bases not matched to a gene: 17. The CDR3 here is CANRSPDRGSWETQYF. Written as DNA, the CDR3 is TGTGCCAACAGATCACCCGACAGGGGGAGTTGGGAGACCCAGTACTTC.

Regarding this clonotype: This CDR3 fails to terminate in the conserved phenylalanine or tryptophan, so it likely reflects a read error. Because the CDR3's place on the DNA is in doubt, the DNA is left out and the CDR3 is given as listed by TCRdb. The CDR3 spells CSVGLRQVSYEQYY. The chain joins TRBV29-1 to TRBJ2-7; the table gives TRBD1 as D, unverified against the DNA. The germline V gene encodes CDR1 SQVTM and CDR2 ANQGSEA. Ends included, the CDR3 has 14 residues.

About this clonotype: At one boundary the junction diverges from the germline segment, which might be a read error. The chain links TRBV4-1 to TRBJ2-1; no definite D call. The CDR3 is made up of 16 amino acids. CDR1 is MGHRA and CDR2 is YSYEKL in the germline V gene. The CDR3 reads CASSQELESPYIEQFF. The CDR3 DNA is TGCGCCAGCAGCCAAGAGTTGGAGAGCCCCTACATTGAGCAGTTCTTC.

This clonotype was detected many times. The chain joins TRBV24-1 to TRBJ1-2, with 8 nucleotides matching TRBD1. V lost 7 bases to trimming and J lost 4 bases; unmatched junction nucleotides: 4. CDR3 length: 13 residues. Germline V gene data show CDR1 as KGHDR and CDR2 as SFDVKD. CDR3 bases: TGTGCCACCAGCCGGACAGGGTCCTATGGCTACACCTTC. Translating gives CATSRTGSYGYTF.

This chain joins TRBV29-1 and TRBJ1-2; D uncertain. From germline, CDR1 is SQVTM and CDR2 ANQGSEA. CDR3 length equals 9 residues. V lost 2 bases, J lost 14 bases, and 9 bases lay in between. The CDR3 sequence: CSVEPDYTF. In DNA form, the CDR3 reads TGCAGCGTTGAACCTGACTATACCTTC.